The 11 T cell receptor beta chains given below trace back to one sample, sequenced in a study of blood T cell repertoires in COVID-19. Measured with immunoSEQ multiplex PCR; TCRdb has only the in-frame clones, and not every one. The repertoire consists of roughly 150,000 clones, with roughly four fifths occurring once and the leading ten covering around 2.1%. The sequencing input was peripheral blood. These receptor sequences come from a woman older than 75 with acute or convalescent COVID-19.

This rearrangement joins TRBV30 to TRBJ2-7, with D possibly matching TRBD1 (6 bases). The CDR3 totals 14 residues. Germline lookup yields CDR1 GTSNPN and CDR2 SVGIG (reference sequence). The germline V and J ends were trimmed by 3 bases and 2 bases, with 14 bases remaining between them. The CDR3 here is CAWRVGQKAYEQYF. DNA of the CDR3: TGTGCCTGGAGAGTGGGACAAAAAGCCTACGAGCAGTACTTC.

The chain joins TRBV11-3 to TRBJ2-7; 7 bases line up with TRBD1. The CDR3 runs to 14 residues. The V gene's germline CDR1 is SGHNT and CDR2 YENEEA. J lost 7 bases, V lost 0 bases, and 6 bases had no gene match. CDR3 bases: TGTGCCAGCAGCTTAGAAGGGACAGTCACGGAGCAGTACTTC. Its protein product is CASSLEGTVTEQYF.

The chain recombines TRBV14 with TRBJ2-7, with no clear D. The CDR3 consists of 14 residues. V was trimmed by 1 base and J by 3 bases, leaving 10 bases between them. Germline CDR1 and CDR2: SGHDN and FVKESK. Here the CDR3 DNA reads TGTGCCAGCAGCCAAGTTCACAGAATCTACGAGCAGTACTTC. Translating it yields CASSQVHRIYEQYF.

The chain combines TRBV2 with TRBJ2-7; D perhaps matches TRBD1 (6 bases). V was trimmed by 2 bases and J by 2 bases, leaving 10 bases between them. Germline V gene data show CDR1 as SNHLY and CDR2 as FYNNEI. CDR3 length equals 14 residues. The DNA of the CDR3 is TGTGCCAGCAGTGAACAGGGGCCCACCTACGAGCAGTACTTC. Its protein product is CASSEQGPTYEQYF.

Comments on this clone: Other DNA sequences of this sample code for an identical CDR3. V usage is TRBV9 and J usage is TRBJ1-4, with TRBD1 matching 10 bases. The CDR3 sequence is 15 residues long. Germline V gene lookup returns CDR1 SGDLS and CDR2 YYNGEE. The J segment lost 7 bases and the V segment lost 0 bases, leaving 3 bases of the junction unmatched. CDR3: CASSVAGQGFEKLFF. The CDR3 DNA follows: TGTGCCAGCAGCGTAGCGGGACAGGGGTTTGAAAAACTGTTTTTT.

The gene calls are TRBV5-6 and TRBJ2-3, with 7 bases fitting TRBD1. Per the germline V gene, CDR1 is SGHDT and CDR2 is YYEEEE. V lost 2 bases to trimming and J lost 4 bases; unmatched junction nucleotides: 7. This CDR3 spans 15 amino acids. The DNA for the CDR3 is TGTGCCAGCAGCTTTGTCGAGGGGGCCGCAGATACGCAGTATTTT. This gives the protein CASSFVEGAADTQYF.

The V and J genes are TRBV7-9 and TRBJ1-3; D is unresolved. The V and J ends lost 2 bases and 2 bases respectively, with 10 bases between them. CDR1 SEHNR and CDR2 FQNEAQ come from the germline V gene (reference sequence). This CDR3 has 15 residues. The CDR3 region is CASSLSLAAGNTIYF. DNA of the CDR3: TGTGCCAGCAGCTTATCTCTGGCAGCTGGAAACACCATATATTTT. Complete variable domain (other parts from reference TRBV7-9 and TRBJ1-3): DTGVSQNPRHKITKRGQNVTFRCDPISEHNRLYWYRQTLGQGPEFLTYFQNEAQLEKSRLLSDRFSAERPKGSFSTLEIQRTEQGDSAMYLCASSLSLAAGNTIYFGEGSWLTVV.

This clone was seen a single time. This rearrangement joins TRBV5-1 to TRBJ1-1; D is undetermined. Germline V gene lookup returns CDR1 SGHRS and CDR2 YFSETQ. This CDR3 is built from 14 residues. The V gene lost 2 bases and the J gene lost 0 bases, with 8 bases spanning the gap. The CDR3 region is CASSFAELNTEAFF. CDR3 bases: TGCGCCAGCAGCTTTGCGGAATTGAACACTGAAGCTTTCTTT.

The CDR3: CAWKWGPYNEQFF. In DNA form, the CDR3 reads TGTGCCTGGAAGTGGGGGCCCTACAATGAGCAGTTCTTC. The V and J genes are TRBV30 and TRBJ2-1; D perhaps matches TRBD1 (6 bases). This CDR3 is built from 13 residues. Between the trimmed V and J ends, which lost 4 bases and 2 bases, there was a span of 9 bases. CDR1 is GTSNPN, CDR2 SVGIG, per germline (reference sequence).

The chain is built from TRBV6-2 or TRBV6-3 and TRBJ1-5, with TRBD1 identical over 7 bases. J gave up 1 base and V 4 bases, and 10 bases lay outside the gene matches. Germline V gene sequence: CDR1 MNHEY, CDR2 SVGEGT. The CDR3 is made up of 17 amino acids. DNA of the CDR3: TGTGCCAGCAGTTCCACCGAACAGGGGCGAAGCAATCAGCCCCAGCATTTT. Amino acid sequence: CASSSTEQGRSNQPQHF.

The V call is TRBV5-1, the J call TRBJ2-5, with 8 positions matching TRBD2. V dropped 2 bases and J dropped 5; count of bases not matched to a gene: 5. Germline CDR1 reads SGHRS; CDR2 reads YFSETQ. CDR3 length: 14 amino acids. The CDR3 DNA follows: TGCGCCAGCAGCTTTCGGGGGGGCCGTGAGACCCAGTACTTC. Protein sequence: CASSFRGGRETQYF.